The clone carrying this TCR beta chain was seen a handful of times. Its antigen is as yet unknown. CDR1 is MNHEY and CDR2 is SVGAGI in the germline V gene. V lost 0 bases to trimming and J lost 3 bases; unmatched junction nucleotides: 12. CDR3 length: 18 amino acids. The data originate from a study of T-cell memory formation after mild COVID-19. Overall study context: There were largely donor-specific TCR clusters. Study findings and constraints: Unconfirmed was the SARS-CoV-2 specificity of second-wave clones that peaked on day 37. Contracting CD4+ clones sat mainly in CM and EM; CD8+ in EMRA.

TCRdb analysed the 5' RACE reads with MiXCR anew, one entry per CDR3 protein. The sample yields roughly 350,000 distinct CDR3 sequences, 25% to 30% seen once. Sequenced material: PBMCs or a T cell subset sorted from them (not recorded which). The receptor comes from an adult woman who had mild COVID-19 (a few samples of this study predate the infection). Cell type and time point are not known. This chain connects TRBV6-5 to TRBJ2-3; 7 bases fit TRBD1. In DNA form, the CDR3 reads TGTGCCAGCAGTTACTCGCGCCCGTTGACAGGGTCAACAGATACGCAGTATTTT. It translates to CASSYSRPLTGSTDTQYF.